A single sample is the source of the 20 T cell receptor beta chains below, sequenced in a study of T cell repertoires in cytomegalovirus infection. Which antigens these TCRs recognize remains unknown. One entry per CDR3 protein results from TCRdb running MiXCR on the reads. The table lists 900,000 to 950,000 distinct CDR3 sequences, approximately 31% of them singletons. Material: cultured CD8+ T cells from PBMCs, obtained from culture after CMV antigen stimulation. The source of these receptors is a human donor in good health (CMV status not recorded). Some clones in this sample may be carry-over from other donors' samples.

CDR3 nucleotide sequence: TGCAGCGTTCCCCCCGGACAGGTTAACTATGGCTACACCTTC. This encodes CSVPPGQVNYGYTF. The chain couples TRBV29-1 to TRBJ1-2; 7 bases are a match to TRBD1. The CDR3 is 14 residues long. V lost 5 bases and J lost 1; bases outside the gene matches: 7. Germline V gene data show CDR1 as SQVTM and CDR2 as ANQGSEA.

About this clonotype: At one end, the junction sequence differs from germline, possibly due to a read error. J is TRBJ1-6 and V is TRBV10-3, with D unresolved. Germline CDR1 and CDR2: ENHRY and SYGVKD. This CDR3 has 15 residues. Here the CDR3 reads CAISDKGSCNSPLHF. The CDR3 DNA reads TGTGCCATCAGTGATAAGGGATCCTGTAATTCACCCCTCCACTTT.

This chain's CDR3 is CASSYSSRGFYNEQFF. In DNA, the CDR3 is TGTGCCAGCAGTTACTCGAGCAGGGGATTTTACAATGAGCAGTTCTTC. This chain connects TRBV6-6 to TRBJ2-1, with a weak D call TRBD1 (6 bases). Germline V lookup: CDR1 MNHNY, CDR2 SVGAGI (reference sequence). V was clipped by 0 bases and J by 4 bases, with 13 bases between them. This CDR3 spans 16 amino acids.

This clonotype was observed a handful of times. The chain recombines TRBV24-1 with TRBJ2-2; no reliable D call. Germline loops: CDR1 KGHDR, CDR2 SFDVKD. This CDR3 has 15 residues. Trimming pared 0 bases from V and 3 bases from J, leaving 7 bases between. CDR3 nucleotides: TGTGCCACCAGTGATTTGTCCCACGACACCGGGGAGCTGTTTTTT. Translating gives CATSDLSHDTGELFF.

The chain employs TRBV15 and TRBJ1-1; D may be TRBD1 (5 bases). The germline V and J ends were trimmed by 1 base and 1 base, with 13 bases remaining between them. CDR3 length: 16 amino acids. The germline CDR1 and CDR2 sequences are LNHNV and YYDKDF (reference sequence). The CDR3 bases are TGTGCCACCAGCAGAGGGGAGGGCAGGGCGAACACTGAAGCTTTCTTT. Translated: CATSRGEGRANTEAFF.

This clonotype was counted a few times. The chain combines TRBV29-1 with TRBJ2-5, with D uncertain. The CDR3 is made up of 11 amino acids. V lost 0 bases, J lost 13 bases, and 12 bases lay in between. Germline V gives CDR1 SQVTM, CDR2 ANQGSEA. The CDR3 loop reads CSVEDRVNLYF. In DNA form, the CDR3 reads TGCAGCGTTGAAGATCGTGTTAACCTGTACTTC.

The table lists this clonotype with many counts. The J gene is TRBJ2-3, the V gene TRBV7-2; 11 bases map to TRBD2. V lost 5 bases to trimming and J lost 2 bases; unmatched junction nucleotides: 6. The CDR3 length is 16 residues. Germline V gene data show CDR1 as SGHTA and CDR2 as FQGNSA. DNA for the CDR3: TGTGCCAGCAGCCATAGACTAGCGGGGTCCACAGATACGCAGTATTTT. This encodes CASSHRLAGSTDTQYF.

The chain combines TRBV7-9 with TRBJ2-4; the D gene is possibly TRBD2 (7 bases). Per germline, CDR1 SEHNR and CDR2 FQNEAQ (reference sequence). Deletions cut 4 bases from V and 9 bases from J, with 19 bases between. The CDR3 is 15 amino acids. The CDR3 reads CASSSRDRGAGIQYF. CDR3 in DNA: TGTGCCAGCAGCTCCCGGGATCGGGGGGCGGGCATTCAGTACTTC.

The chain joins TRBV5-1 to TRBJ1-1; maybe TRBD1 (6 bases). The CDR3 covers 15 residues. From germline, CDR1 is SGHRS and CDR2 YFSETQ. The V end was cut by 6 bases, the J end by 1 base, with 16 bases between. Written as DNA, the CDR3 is TGCGCCAGCACCGACCGGGACACGAAGAACACTGAAGCTTTCTTT. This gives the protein CASTDRDTKNTEAFF.

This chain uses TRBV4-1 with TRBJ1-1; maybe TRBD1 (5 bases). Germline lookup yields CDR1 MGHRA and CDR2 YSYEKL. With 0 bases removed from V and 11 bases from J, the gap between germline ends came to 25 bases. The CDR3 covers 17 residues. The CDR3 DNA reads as TGCGCCAGCAGCCAAGATTGGGGCCCCGCCGGCGTAGTGATGGCTTTCTTT. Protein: CASSQDWGPAGVVMAFF.

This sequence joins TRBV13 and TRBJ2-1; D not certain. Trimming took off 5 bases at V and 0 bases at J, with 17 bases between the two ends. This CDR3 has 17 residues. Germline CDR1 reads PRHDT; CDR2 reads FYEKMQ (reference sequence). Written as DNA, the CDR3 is TGTGCCAGCAGCAGTCCAGAGCGAGAAGTCTCCTACAATGAGCAGTTCTTC. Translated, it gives CASSSPEREVSYNEQFF.

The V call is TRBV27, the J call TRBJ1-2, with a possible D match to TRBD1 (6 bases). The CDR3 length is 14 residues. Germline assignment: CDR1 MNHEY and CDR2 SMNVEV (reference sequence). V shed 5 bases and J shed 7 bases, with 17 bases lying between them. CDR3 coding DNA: TGTGCCAGCAGTCCATCAGGGGCCGGGTCTGGCTACACCTTC. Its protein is CASSPSGAGSGYTF.

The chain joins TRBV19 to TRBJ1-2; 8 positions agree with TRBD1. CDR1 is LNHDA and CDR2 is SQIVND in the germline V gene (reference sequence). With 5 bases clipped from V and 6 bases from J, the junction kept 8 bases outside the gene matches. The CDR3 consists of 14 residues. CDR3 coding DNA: TGTGCCAGTAGTGGAGACAGGGGAGAAAATGGCTACACCTTC. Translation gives CASSGDRGENGYTF.

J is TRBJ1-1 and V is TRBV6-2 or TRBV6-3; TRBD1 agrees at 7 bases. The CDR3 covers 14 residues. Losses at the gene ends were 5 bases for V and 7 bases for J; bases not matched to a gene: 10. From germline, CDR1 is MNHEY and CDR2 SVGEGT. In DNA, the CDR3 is TGTGCCAGCAGTCAGGGACAGTCTGGGGTTGAAGCTTTCTTT. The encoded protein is CASSQGQSGVEAFF.

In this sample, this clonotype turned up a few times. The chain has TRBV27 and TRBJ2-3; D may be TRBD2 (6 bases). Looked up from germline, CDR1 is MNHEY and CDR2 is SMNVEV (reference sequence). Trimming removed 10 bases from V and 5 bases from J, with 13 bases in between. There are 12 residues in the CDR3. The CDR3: CATHYGGDTQYF. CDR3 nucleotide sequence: TGTGCCACCCACTACGGGGGAGATACGCAGTATTTT.

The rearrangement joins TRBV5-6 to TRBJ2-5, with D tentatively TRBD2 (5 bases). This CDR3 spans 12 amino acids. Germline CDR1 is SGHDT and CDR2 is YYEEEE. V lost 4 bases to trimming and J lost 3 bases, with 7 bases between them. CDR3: CASSAGKETQYF. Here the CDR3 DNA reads TGTGCCAGCAGCGCCGGGAAAGAGACCCAGTACTTC. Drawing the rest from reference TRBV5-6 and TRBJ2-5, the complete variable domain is DAGVTQSPTHLIKTRGQQVTLRCSPKSGHDTVSWYQQALGQGPQFIFQYYEEEERQRGNFPDRFSGHQFPNYSSELNVNALLLGDSALYLCASSAGKETQYFGPGTRLLVL.

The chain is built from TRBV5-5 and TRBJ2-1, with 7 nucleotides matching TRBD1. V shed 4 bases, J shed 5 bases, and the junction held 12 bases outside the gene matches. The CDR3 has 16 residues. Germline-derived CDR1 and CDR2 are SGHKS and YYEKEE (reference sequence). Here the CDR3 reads CASSDPGQDGNNEQFF. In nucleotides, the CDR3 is TGTGCCAGCAGCGATCCCGGACAGGATGGGAACAATGAGCAGTTCTTC.

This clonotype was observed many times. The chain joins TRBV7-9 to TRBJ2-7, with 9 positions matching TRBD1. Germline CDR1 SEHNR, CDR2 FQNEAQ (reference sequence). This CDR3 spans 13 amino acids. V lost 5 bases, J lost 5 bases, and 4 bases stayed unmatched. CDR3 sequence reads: CASSPRDRDEQYF. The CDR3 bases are TGTGCCAGCAGCCCCCGGGACAGGGACGAGCAGTACTTC.

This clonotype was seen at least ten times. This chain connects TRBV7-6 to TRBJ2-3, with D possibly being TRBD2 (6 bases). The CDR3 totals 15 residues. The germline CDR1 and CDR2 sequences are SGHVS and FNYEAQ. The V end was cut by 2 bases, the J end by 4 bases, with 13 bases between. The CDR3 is CASSLRVGGPDTQYF. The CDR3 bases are TGTGCCAGCAGCTTACGCGTGGGGGGTCCAGATACGCAGTATTTT.

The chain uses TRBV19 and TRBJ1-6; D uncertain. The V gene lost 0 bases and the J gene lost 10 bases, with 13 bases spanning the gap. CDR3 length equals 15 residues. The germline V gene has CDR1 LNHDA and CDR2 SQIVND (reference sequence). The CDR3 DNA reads TGTGCCAGTAGTATAGATCGGGGAGTGGAGTCACCCCTCCACTTT. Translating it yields CASSIDRGVESPLHF. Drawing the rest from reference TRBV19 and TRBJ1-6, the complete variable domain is DGGITQSPKYLFRKEGQNVTLSCEQNLNHDAMYWYRQDPGQGLRLIYYSQIVNDFQKGDIAEGYSVSREKKESFPLTVTSAQKNPTAFYLCASSIDRGVESPLHFGNGTRLTVT.